The 30 T cell receptor beta chains presented below share a single source sample, sequenced in a study of OX40 agonist ivuxolimab in advanced cancers. Assay used: immunoSEQ multiplex PCR; TCRdb lists only in-frame clones, some missing. The data show under 80,000 clones, approximately 92% seen once. Source: CD4+ or CD8+ T cells sorted from blood, taken in a trial of the OX40 agonist ivuxolimab. The receptors stem from an adult with an advanced solid tumor such as melanoma, head and neck, liver or kidney cancer.

The genes are TRBV11-2 and TRBJ1-1; 10 bases map to TRBD1. The length of the CDR3 is 13 residues. Per the germline V gene, CDR1 is SGHAT and CDR2 is FQNNGV. The trim removed 3 bases at V and 10 bases at J, leaving 5 bases unmatched. The CDR3 DNA follows: TGTGCCAGCAGCTTGGGACAGGGGCTTGTAGCTTTCTTT. As protein: CASSLGQGLVAFF.

V gene TRBV7-6 combines with J gene TRBJ2-5; D possibly corresponds to TRBD1 (6 bases). The V gene lost 5 bases and the J gene lost 7 bases, with 20 bases spanning the gap. Germline-derived CDR1 and CDR2 are SGHVS and FNYEAQ. This CDR3 is built from 15 residues. The CDR3 protein is CASSPGQRTSRTQYF. The CDR3 region has the DNA TGTGCCAGCAGCCCGGGACAAAGAACGTCCCGGACCCAGTACTTC.

The V and J genes are TRBV9 and TRBJ1-5; D call uncertain. The CDR3 is made up of 14 amino acids. The germline V gene has CDR1 SGDLS and CDR2 YYNGEE. V lost 4 bases and J lost 0, with 8 bases in between. This chain's CDR3 is CASSLTDSNQPQHF. As DNA, the CDR3 is TGTGCCAGCAGCCTTACAGATAGCAATCAGCCCCAGCATTTT.

The V gene is TRBV27, the J gene TRBJ2-1; D might be TRBD2 (6 bases). Trimming removed 0 bases from V and 10 bases from J, with 7 bases in between. There are 12 residues in the CDR3. Germline V CDR1 and CDR2: MNHEY, SMNVEV (reference sequence). The CDR3 DNA reads as TGTGCCAGCAGTTTATCGCGGGGCGAGCAGTTCTTC. Its protein is CASSLSRGEQFF.

The gene calls are TRBV27 and TRBJ1-6; 10 bases are shared with TRBD1. With 7 bases clipped from V and 9 bases from J, the junction kept 12 bases outside the gene matches. The germline V gene has CDR1 MNHEY and CDR2 SMNVEV (reference sequence). The CDR3 sequence is 16 residues long. CDR3 in amino acids: CASTKDPGQGSSPLHF. The CDR3 coding sequence is TGTGCCAGCACAAAGGACCCGGGACAGGGGAGTTCACCCCTCCACTTT.

This sequence joins TRBV5-8 and TRBJ2-5; no definite D call. V was shortened by 4 bases and J by 4 bases, with 8 bases between the two germline ends. Per germline, CDR1 SGHTS and CDR2 YDEGEE. There are 12 residues in the CDR3. The CDR3 nucleotides are TGTGCCAGCAGCCCATATGGAGAGACCCAGTACTTC. It translates to CASSPYGETQYF.

This clone was observed a few times. The chain has TRBV18 and TRBJ1-5; D unresolved. V shed 2 bases and J shed 9 bases, with 11 bases lying between them. The CDR3 runs to 13 residues. The germline V gene encodes CDR1 KGHSH and CDR2 LQKENI. For the CDR3, the DNA is TGTGCCAGCTCACCATATCAACAGCGGCCCCAGCATTTT. Its protein is CASSPYQQRPQHF. The full variable domain, rest sourced from reference TRBV18 and TRBJ1-5, is NAGVMQNPRHLVRRRGQEARLRCSPMKGHSHVYWYRQLPEEGLKFMVYLQKENIIDESGMPKERFSAEFPKEGPSILRIQQVVRGDSAAYFCASSPYQQRPQHFGDGTRLSIL.

The chain carries TRBV5-1 and TRBJ2-6; D gene unclear. This CDR3 spans 15 amino acids. V gave up 4 bases and J gave up 0 bases, with 8 bases separating them. Germline CDR1 reads SGHRS; CDR2 reads YFSETQ. CDR3 nucleotides: TGCGCCAGCAGCGACGGAAACTCTGGGGCCAACGTCCTGACTTTC. Protein: CASSDGNSGANVLTF.

The chain joins TRBV7-2 to TRBJ2-7; 10 bases map to TRBD2. Trimming cost V 0 bases and J 5 bases; bases outside gene matches: 4. The CDR3 consists of 15 residues. The germline gives CDR1 SGHTA, CDR2 FQGNSA. Here the CDR3 DNA reads TGTGCCAGCAGCTTAGCTAGCGGGAGGTTCAACGAGCAGTACTTC. It codes for CASSLASGRFNEQYF.

In nucleotides, the CDR3 is TGTGCCAGCAGCCAACAGTACCGGGGCGAGCAGTACTTC. This translates into CASSQQYRGEQYF. The chain recombines TRBV5-5 with TRBJ2-7, with a tentative D call TRBD2 (5 bases). CDR3 length equals 13 residues. The germline CDR1 and CDR2 sequences are SGHKS and YYEKEE (reference sequence). V gave up 4 bases and J gave up 6 bases, with 14 bases separating them. The entire variable domain, with the rest obtained from reference TRBV5-5 and TRBJ2-7, is as follows: DAGVTQSPTHLIKTRGQQVTLRCSPISGHKSVSWYQQVLGQGPQFIFQYYEKEERGRGNFPDRFSARQFPNYSSELNVNALLLGDSALYLCASSQQYRGEQYFGPGTRLTVT.

This clone appeared once. This rearrangement joins TRBV16 to TRBJ2-1, with D hard to call. The V gene lost 0 bases and the J gene lost 15 bases, with 12 bases spanning the gap. The length of the CDR3 is 12 residues. Germline CDR1 is KGHSY and CDR2 is FQNENV. The CDR3: CASSQSGFYPFF. CDR3 sequence (DNA): TGTGCCAGCAGCCAATCAGGGTTTTATCCGTTCTTC.

This chain connects TRBV27 to TRBJ1-5; 10 nucleotides align to TRBD1. The V and J ends lost 2 bases and 6 bases, in that order; junction bases with no gene match: 1. Germline V gives CDR1 MNHEY, CDR2 SMNVEV (reference sequence). CDR3 size: 14 residues. The CDR3 here is CASSLGQGGQPQHF. The DNA for the CDR3 is TGTGCCAGCAGTTTAGGACAGGGGGGTCAGCCCCAGCATTTT.

The rearrangement uses TRBV28 and TRBJ2-7; D is uncertain. The CDR3 sequence is 13 residues long. Trimming removed 8 bases at V and 0 bases at J, with 11 bases between. Germline-derived CDR1 and CDR2 are MDHEN and SYDVKM. The CDR3 coding sequence is TGTGCCAGCCACCGGAAGAGCTCCTACGAGCAGTACTTC. As protein: CASHRKSSYEQYF.

The chain combines TRBV5-1 with TRBJ1-1; D may be TRBD1 (6 bases). V was shortened by 2 bases and J by 4 bases, with 9 bases between the two germline ends. The CDR3 contains 13 residues. Germline V gives CDR1 SGHRS, CDR2 YFSETQ. CDR3: CASSLGGLTEAFF. In DNA, the CDR3 is TGCGCCAGCAGCTTAGGGGGACTCACTGAAGCTTTCTTT.

The chain has TRBV19 and TRBJ2-3, with D possibly TRBD2 on 6 matching bases. The V gene's germline CDR1 is LNHDA and CDR2 SQIVND (reference sequence). The CDR3 is 15 residues long. The V gene lost 6 bases and the J gene lost 5 bases, with 18 bases spanning the gap. CDR3 coding DNA: TGTGCCAGTAGCCTCGCTAGCGTCCAGCGAGATACGCAGTATTTT. Translation: CASSLASVQRDTQYF.

This clone appeared a few times. This chain uses TRBV7-9 with TRBJ2-7; 10 bases map to TRBD1. V dropped 0 bases and J dropped 6; count of bases not matched to a gene: 5. Germline V CDR1 and CDR2: SEHNR, FQNEAQ (reference sequence). The CDR3 has 15 residues. For the CDR3, the DNA is TGTGCCAGCAGCTTAGCGATGGGACAGGGGATCGAGCAGTACTTC. This translates into CASSLAMGQGIEQYF.

A word on this clone: Different DNA sequences within this sample yield the same CDR3. The chain couples TRBV7-9 to TRBJ1-2; 8 nucleotides match TRBD1. The CDR3 loop spans 13 amino acids. J was trimmed by 4 bases and V by 5 bases; bases with no gene match: 3. The germline V gene encodes CDR1 SEHNR and CDR2 FQNEAQ (reference sequence). Here the CDR3 reads CASSPQGAYGYTF. The CDR3 nucleotides read TGTGCCAGCAGCCCTCAGGGGGCCTATGGCTACACCTTC. Filled out from reference TRBV7-9 and TRBJ1-2, the complete variable domain reads DTGVSQNPRHKITKRGQNVTFRCDPISEHNRLYWYRQTLGQGPEFLTYFQNEAQLEKSRLLSDRFSAERPKGSFSTLEIQRTEQGDSAMYLCASSPQGAYGYTFGSGTRLTVV.

The chain is built from TRBV10-2 and TRBJ2-7, with TRBD2 identical over 15 bases. The V gene's germline CDR1 is WSHSY and CDR2 SAAADI. V lost 8 bases and J lost 7; bases outside the gene matches: 6. The CDR3 sequence is 14 residues long. The CDR3 DNA reads as TGCGCCAGCGGACTAGCGGGAGGGTCCGGGGAGCAGTACTTC. Amino acids: CASGLAGGSGEQYF.

V is TRBV2 and J is TRBJ1-4; D is uncertain. V lost 7 bases and J 2 bases, leaving 11 bases between the germline ends. CDR1 and CDR2 from the germline V gene are SNHLY and FYNNEI. The CDR3 has 14 residues. This CDR3 is CASKEGSTNEKLFF. DNA of the CDR3: TGTGCCAGCAAGGAGGGCAGCACTAATGAAAAACTGTTTTTT.

The chain carries TRBV5-1 and TRBJ2-7; D gene ambiguous. Germline assignment: CDR1 SGHRS and CDR2 YFSETQ. This CDR3 region has 15 residues. The ends were cut back, 0 bases at V and 0 bases at J, with 10 bases in the middle. The CDR3 region has the DNA TGCGCCAGCAGCTTGGGGTCGGCGTTCTCCTACGAGCAGTACTTC. As protein: CASSLGSAFSYEQYF.

This sequence joins TRBV7-6 and TRBJ2-3, with TRBD2 identical over 13 bases. The CDR3 loop spans 16 amino acids. V was clipped by 5 bases and J by 3 bases; unmatched bases: 5. Germline assignment: CDR1 SGHVS and CDR2 FNYEAQ. The CDR3 loop reads CASSDGLAGDTDTQYF. Here the CDR3 DNA reads TGTGCCAGCAGCGACGGACTAGCGGGGGATACAGATACGCAGTATTTT.

This chain links TRBV11-2 with TRBJ1-1; D unclear. The CDR3 contains 16 residues. V was cut by 8 bases and J by 0 bases, with 19 bases left in between. The germline gives CDR1 SGHAT, CDR2 FQNNGV. The chain's CDR3 is CASPPPQKALNTEAFF. For the CDR3, the DNA is TGTGCCAGCCCGCCCCCCCAAAAGGCGTTGAACACTGAAGCTTTCTTT.

This rearrangement joins TRBV5-8 to TRBJ1-2, with unresolved D. This CDR3 is built from 15 residues. The ends were cut back, 1 base at V and 3 bases at J, with 13 bases in the middle. Germline values: CDR1 SGHTS, CDR2 YDEGEE. CDR3 residues: CASSLQPTPDYGYTF. The CDR3 DNA sequence: TGTGCCAGCAGCTTGCAGCCGACACCGGACTATGGCTACACCTTC.

The chain is built from TRBV18 and TRBJ2-5; 8 positions match TRBD1. This CDR3 has 13 amino acids. The germline V gene encodes CDR1 KGHSH and CDR2 LQKENI. The V and J ends lost 6 bases and 5 bases, in that order; junction bases with no gene match: 5. The CDR3 here is CASSQDRGETQYF. CDR3 nucleotide sequence: TGTGCCAGCTCTCAAGACAGGGGTGAGACCCAGTACTTC.

The V call is TRBV28, the J call TRBJ1-2; TRBD1 matches at 11 bases. The CDR3 contains 14 residues. Losses at the gene ends were 4 bases for V and 4 bases for J; bases not matched to a gene: 2. Germline V gene data show CDR1 as MDHEN and CDR2 as SYDVKM. The CDR3 region is CASSSGTGGYGYTF. CDR3 bases: TGTGCCAGCAGTTCCGGGACAGGGGGCTATGGCTACACCTTC.

This sequence joins TRBV27 and TRBJ2-7, with D hard to call. Germline assignment: CDR1 MNHEY and CDR2 SMNVEV (reference sequence). V shed 5 bases and J shed 2 bases, with 10 bases lying between them. The CDR3 is 13 amino acids. CDR3 DNA: TGTGCCAGCAGTCGGCCCCCAACCTACGAGCAGTACTTC. This codes for CASSRPPTYEQYF.

This chain connects TRBV29-1 to TRBJ2-1; 12 nucleotides align to TRBD2. CDR1 is SQVTM and CDR2 is ANQGSEA in the germline V gene. The CDR3 covers 15 residues. Losses at the gene ends were 7 bases for V and 0 bases for J; bases not matched to a gene: 4. The CDR3 DNA sequence: TGCAGCGCTCAGACTAGCGGGAGCTCCTACAATGAGCAGTTCTTC. Protein sequence: CSAQTSGSSYNEQFF.

The chain is built from TRBV30 and TRBJ2-7, with TRBD1 identical over 7 bases. The CDR3 totals 13 residues. V trimming: 3 bases; J trimming: 1 base; junction bases outside the gene matches: 3. CDR1 GTSNPN and CDR2 SVGIG come from the germline V gene (reference sequence). The CDR3 DNA reads as TGTGCCTGGAGGACAGGGCCATCCTACGAGCAGTACTTC. As protein: CAWRTGPSYEQYF.

This clone was seen just once. This chain links TRBV6-5 with TRBJ1-3; D is undetermined. Trimming took off 2 bases at V and 4 bases at J, with 6 bases between the two ends. CDR1 MNHEY and CDR2 SVGAGI come from the germline V gene. The CDR3 extends over 13 amino acids. CDR3 DNA: TGTGCCAGCAGTTACATACAGGGAAACACCATATATTTT. As protein: CASSYIQGNTIYF.

The chain carries TRBV18 and TRBJ2-7; TRBD2 agrees at 13 bases. CDR3 length equals 14 residues. V lost 5 bases, J lost 4 bases, and 2 bases stayed unmatched. Germline V lookup: CDR1 KGHSH, CDR2 LQKENI. Here the CDR3 DNA reads TGTGCCAGCTCATCGACTAGCGGGAGGTACGAGCAGTACTTC. Translating gives CASSSTSGRYEQYF.